This note documents a single T cell receptor beta chain sequence. Each CDR3 protein is one row after TCRdb ran MiXCR on the RACE reads. The sample lists a few hundred thousand distinct CDR3 sequences, approximately 5.8% seen once, with about 8.2% in the top ten. From germline, CDR1 is SGHNT and CDR2 YYREEE (reference sequence). After removal of 0 bases from V and 0 bases from J, the junction contained 4 bases not matched to a gene. CDR3 size: 17 residues. The entry originates in a study of human T cells and chemical hapten exposure. Study overall: 0.01% DPC was applied to the upper back in patch tests, which were read at 6 days.

Time point specified: pre-sensitization, week 0. Treatment here: therapeutic diphenylcyclopropenone sensitization with weekly scalp DPC. Researchers extracted total RNA from unfractionated whole blood. The sequence was obtained from a woman younger than 30 with alopecia areata. Some clones in this sample may be carry-over from other donors' samples. The rearrangement links TRBV5-4 to TRBJ2-2, with 8 bases aligning to TRBD1. Sequenced here: whole blood, sampled in connection with sensitization to the hapten diphenylcyclopropenone (DPC). The CDR3 bases are TGTGCCAGCAGCTTGGGGACAGGGCGGTCGAACACCGGGGAGCTGTTTTTT. Translation: CASSLGTGRSNTGELFF.